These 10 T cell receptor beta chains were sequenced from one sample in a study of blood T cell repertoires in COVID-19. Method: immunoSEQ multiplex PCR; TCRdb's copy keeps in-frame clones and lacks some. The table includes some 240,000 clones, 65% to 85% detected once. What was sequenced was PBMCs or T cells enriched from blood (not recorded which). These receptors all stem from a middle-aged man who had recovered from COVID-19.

The CDR3 DNA is TGTGCCAGCAGTAGAACAGAGAACACTGAAGCTTTCTTT. Residues: CASSRTENTEAFF. This chain uses TRBV2 with TRBJ1-1; D gene ambiguous. The CDR3 loop spans 13 amino acids. Trimming stripped 5 bases from V and 1 base from J, with 8 bases between. Germline V gene data show CDR1 as SNHLY and CDR2 as FYNNEI.

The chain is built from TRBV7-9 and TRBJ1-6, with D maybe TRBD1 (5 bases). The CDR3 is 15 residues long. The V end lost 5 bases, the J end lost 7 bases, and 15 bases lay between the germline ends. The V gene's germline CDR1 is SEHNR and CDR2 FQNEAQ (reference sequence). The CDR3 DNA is TGTGCCAGCAGCAACTGGGGGGGATCGAATTCACCCCTCCACTTT. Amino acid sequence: CASSNWGGSNSPLHF.

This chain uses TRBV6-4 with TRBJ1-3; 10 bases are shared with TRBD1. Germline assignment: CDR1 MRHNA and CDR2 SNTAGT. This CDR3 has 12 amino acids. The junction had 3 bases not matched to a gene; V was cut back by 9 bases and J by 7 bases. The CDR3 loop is CARVGQGNTIYF. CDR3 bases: TGTGCCAGGGTGGGACAGGGGAACACCATATATTTT.

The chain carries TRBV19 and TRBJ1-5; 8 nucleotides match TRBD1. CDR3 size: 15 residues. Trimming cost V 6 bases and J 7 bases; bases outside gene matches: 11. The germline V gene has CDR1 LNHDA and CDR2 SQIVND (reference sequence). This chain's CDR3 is CASSTTGGSKQPQHF. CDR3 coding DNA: TGTGCCAGTAGCACAACAGGGGGAAGTAAGCAGCCCCAGCATTTT.

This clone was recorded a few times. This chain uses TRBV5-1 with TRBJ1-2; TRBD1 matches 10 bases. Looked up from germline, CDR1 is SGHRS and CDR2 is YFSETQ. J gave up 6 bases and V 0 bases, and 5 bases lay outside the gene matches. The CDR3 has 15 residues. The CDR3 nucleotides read TGCGCCAGCAGCTTGGCTCCGGGACAGGGGAATGGCTACACCTTC. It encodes CASSLAPGQGNGYTF.

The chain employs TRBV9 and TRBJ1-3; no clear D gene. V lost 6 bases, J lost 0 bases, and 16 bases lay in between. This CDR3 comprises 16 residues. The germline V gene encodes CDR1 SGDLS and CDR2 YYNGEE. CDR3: CASTQSPGSSGNTIYF. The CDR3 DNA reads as TGTGCCAGCACCCAATCGCCCGGGAGCTCTGGAAACACCATATATTTT.

In DNA, the CDR3 is TGTGCCATCACCGACAGGAACACCGGGGAGCTGTTTTTT. As protein: CAITDRNTGELFF. This rearrangement joins TRBV10-3 to TRBJ2-2; D might be TRBD1 (5 bases). Per the germline V gene, CDR1 is ENHRY and CDR2 is SYGVKD. V was shortened by 7 bases and J by 1 base, with 7 bases between the two germline ends. CDR3 length equals 13 residues.

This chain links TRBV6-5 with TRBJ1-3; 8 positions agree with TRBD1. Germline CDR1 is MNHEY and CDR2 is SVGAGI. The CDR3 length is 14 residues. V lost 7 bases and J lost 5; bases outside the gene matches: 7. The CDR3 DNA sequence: TGTGCCAGCAAACTTGACAGGGGCCGAAACACCATATATTTT. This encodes CASKLDRGRNTIYF.

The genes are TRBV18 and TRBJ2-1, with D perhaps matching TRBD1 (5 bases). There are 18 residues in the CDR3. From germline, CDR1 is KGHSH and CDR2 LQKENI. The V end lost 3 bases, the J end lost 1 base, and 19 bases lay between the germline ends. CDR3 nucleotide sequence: TGTGCCAGCTCACCCCAGACGGTAGCAGGGCCTTCCTACAATGAGCAGTTCTTC. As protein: CASSPQTVAGPSYNEQFF.

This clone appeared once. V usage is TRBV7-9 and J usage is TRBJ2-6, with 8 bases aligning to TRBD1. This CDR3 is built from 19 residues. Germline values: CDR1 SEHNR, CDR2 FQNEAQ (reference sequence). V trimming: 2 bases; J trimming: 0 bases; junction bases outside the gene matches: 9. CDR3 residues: CASSLTRGQVFSGANVLTF. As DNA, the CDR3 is TGTGCCAGCAGCTTAACCCGGGGACAGGTCTTCTCTGGGGCCAACGTCCTGACTTTC.